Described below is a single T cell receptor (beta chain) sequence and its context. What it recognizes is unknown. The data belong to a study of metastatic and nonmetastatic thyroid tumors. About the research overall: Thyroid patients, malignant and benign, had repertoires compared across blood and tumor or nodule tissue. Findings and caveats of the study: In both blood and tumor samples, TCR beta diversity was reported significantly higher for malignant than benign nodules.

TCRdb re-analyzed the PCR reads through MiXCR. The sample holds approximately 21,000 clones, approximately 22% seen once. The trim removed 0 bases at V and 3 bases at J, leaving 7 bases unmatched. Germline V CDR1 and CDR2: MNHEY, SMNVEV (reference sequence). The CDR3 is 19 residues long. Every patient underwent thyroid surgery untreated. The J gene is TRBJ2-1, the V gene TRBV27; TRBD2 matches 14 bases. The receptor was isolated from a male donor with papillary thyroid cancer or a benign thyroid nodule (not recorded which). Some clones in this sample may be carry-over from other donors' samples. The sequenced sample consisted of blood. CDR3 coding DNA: TGTGCCAGCAGTTTATCAGCCGGGACTAGCGGGAGTTTCTACAATGAGCAGTTCTTC. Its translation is CASSLSAGTSGSFYNEQFF.